A single T cell receptor beta chain is shown here with its context. Its antigen is not identified. The data derive from a study of graft-versus-host responses after intestinal transplantation. Study-level information: Recipients got multivisceral, liver-intestinal, or isolated intestinal transplants. General study results and limits: Allografts of patients with graft-donor T cell macrochimerism showed high graft-versus-host to host-versus-graft clone ratios. Some GvH clones were seen earlier in gut or blood, suggesting intestinal origin.

TCRdb's table, derived via immunoSEQ multiplex PCR, lists solely in-frame clones and lacks some. This sample has tens of thousands of clones, with over 85% found just once. CDR3 size: 13 residues. V shed 1 base and J shed 5 bases, with 6 bases lying between them. Germline CDR1 reads SGHTA; CDR2 reads FQGTGA. The receptor was derived from a human patient who received an intestinal transplant, so some T cells may come from the graft donor. The rearrangement links TRBV7-3 to TRBJ2-1; D remains ambiguous. The sequencing here drew on PBMCs, taken 26 days after transplant. The CDR3 DNA reads TGTGCCAGCAGCTTAATCCGTGACAATGAGCAGTTCTTC. Protein sequence: CASSLIRDNEQFF.